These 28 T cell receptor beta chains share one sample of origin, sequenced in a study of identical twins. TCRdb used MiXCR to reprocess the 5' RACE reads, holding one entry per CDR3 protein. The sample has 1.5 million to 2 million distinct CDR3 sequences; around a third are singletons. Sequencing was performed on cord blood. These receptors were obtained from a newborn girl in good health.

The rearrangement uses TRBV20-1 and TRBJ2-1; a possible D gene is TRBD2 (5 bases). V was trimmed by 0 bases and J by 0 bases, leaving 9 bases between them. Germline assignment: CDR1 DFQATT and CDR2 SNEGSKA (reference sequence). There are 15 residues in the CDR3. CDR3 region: CSARDQAASYNEQFF. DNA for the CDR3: TGCAGTGCTAGAGATCAAGCGGCCTCCTACAATGAGCAGTTCTTC.

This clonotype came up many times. CDR3 bases: TGCAGCGTTGAGGTATCTGGTCCTAACTATGGCTACACCTTC. Residues: CSVEVSGPNYGYTF. This chain connects TRBV29-1 to TRBJ1-2; D gene uncertain. The V gene's germline CDR1 is SQVTM and CDR2 ANQGSEA. With 3 bases removed from V and 0 bases from J, the gap between germline ends came to 11 bases. The CDR3 runs 14 residues.

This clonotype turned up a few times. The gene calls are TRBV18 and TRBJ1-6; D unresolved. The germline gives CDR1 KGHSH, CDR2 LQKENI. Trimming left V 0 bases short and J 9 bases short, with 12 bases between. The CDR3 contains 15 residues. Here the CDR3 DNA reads TGTGCCAGCTCACCACCCGGGGAAGTTGCTTCACCCCTCCACTTT. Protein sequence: CASSPPGEVASPLHF.

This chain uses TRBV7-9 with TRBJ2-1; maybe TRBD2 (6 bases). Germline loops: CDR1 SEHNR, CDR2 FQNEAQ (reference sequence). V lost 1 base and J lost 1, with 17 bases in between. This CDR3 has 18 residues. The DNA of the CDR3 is TGTGCCAGCAGCTTAGAAGGGGTTAAGCGGGCTTCCTACAATGAGCAGTTCTTC. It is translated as CASSLEGVKRASYNEQFF.

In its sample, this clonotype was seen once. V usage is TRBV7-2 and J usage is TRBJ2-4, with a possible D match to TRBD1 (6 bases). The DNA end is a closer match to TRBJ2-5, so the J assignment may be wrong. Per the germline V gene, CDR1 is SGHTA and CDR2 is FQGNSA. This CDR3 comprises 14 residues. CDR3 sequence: CASSFRDRLGTQYF. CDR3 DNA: TGTGCCAGCAGCTTTCGAGACAGGCTAGGGACCCAGTACTTC.

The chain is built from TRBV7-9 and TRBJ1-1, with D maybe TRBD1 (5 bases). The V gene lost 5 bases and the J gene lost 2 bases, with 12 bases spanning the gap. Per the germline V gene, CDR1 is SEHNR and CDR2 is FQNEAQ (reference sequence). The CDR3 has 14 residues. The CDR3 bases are TGTGCCAGCAGCCCCGACAGCTCCAACACTGAAGCTTTCTTT. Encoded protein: CASSPDSSNTEAFF.

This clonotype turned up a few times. The CDR3 protein is CAGTSGSGTDTQYF. CDR3 nucleotide sequence: TGTGCCGGCACTAGCGGGAGCGGGACAGATACGCAGTATTTT. J is TRBJ2-3 and V is TRBV6-1; 11 nucleotides match TRBD2. The CDR3 has 14 amino acids. From germline, CDR1 is MNHNS and CDR2 SASEGT. Trimming cost V 11 bases and J 3 bases; bases outside gene matches: 7.

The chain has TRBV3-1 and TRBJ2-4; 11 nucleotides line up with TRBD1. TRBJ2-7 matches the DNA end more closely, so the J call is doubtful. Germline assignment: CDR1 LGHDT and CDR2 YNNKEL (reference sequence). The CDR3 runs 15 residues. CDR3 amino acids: CASSQAGQGDYEQYF. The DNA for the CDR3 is TGTGCCAGCAGCCAAGCGGGACAGGGGGATTACGAGCAGTACTTC.

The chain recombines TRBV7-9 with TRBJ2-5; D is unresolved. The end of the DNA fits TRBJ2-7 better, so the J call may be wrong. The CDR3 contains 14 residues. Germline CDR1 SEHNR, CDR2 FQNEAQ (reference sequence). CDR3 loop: CASSGELDLYEQYF. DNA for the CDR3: TGTGCCAGCAGTGGGGAACTCGACCTCTACGAGCAGTACTTC.

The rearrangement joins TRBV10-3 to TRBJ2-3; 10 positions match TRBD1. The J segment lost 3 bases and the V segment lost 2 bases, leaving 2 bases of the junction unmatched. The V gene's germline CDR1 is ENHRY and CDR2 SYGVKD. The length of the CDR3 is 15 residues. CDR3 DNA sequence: TGTGCCATCAGTGAGGGACAGGGGGTGACAGATACGCAGTATTTT. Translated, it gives CAISEGQGVTDTQYF.

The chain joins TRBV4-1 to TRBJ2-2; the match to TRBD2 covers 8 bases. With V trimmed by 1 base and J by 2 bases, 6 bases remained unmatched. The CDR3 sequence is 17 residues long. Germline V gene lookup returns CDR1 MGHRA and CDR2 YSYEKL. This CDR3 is CASSQVSGGINTGELFF. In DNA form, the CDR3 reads TGCGCCAGCAGCCAAGTTTCGGGGGGGATAAACACCGGGGAGCTGTTTTTT.

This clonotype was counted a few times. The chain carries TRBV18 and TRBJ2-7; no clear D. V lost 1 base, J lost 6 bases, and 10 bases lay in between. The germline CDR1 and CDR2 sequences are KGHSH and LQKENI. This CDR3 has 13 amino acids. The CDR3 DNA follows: TGTGCCAGCTCACCACGATACAAGAGCGAGCAGTACTTC. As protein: CASSPRYKSEQYF.

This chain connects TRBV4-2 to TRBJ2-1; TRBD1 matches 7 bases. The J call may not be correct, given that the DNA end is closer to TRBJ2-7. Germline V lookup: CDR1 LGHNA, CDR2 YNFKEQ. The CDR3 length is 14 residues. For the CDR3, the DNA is TGTGCCAGCAGCCCCCGGACAGGAGGTCTCGAGCAGTACTTC. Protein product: CASSPRTGGLEQYF.

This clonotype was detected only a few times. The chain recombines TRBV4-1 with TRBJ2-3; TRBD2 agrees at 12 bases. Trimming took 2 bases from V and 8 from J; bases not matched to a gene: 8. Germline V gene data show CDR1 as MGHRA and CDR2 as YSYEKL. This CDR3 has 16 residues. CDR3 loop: CASSQLKGLAGSTQYF. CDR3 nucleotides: TGCGCCAGCAGCCAATTAAAAGGACTAGCGGGGTCTACGCAGTATTTT.

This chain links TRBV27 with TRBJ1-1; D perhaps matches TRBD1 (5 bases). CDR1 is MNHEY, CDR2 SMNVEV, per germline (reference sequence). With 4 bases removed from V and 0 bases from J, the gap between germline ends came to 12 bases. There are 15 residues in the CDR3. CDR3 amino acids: CASSSFGDLNTEAFF. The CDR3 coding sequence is TGTGCCAGCAGTTCTTTTGGGGACCTGAACACTGAAGCTTTCTTT.

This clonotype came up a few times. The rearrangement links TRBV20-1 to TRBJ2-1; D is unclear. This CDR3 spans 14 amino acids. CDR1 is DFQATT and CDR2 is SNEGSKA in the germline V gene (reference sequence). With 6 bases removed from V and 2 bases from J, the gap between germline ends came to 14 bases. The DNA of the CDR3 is TGCAGTGCACGGGTTAGCAAGGCCTACAATGAGCAGTTCTTC. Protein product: CSARVSKAYNEQFF.

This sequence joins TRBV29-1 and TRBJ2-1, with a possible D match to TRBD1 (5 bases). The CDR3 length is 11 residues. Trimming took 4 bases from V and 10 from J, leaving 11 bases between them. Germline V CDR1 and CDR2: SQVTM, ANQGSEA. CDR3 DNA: TGCAGCGTTGTCAGGGCCTACGAGCAGTTCTTC. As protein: CSVVRAYEQFF.

The chain's CDR3 is CASSQIAGGTTQYF. The CDR3 bases are TGCGCCAGCAGCCAAATAGCGGGAGGGACGACCCAGTACTTC. The chain links TRBV4-1 to TRBJ2-5, with 11 bases matching TRBD2. The CDR3 is made up of 14 amino acids. Germline-derived CDR1 and CDR2 are MGHRA and YSYEKL. The V and J ends lost 2 bases and 7 bases, in that order; junction bases with no gene match: 3.

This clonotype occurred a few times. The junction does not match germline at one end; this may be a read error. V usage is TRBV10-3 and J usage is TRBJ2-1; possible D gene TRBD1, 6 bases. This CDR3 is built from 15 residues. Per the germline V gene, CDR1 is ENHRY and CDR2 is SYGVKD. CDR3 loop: CATSVEQGRHNEQFF. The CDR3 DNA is TGTGCCACCAGTGTAGAACAGGGTCGGCACAATGAGCAGTTCTTC.

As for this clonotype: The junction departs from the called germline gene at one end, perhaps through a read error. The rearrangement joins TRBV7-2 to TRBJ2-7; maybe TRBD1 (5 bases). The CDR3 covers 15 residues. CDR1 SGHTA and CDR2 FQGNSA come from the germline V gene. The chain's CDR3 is CASSFSRVRTYELYF. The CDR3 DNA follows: TGTGCCAGCAGCTTTTCCAGGGTGAGGACCTACGAGCTGTACTTC.

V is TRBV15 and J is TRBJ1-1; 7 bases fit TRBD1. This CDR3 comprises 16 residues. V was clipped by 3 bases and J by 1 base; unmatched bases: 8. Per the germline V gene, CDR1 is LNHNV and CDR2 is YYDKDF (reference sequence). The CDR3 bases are TGTGCCACCAGCAGTGGGGAGACAGGGAGGAACACTGAAGCTTTCTTT. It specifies CATSSGETGRNTEAFF.

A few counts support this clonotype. The CDR3 protein is CSASATPQSQYF. The CDR3 nucleotides are TGCAGTGCTTCTGCGACCCCTCAGTCGCAGTATTTT. The gene calls are TRBV20-1 and TRBJ2-3; D is ambiguous. Germline V gives CDR1 DFQATT, CDR2 SNEGSKA (reference sequence). This CDR3 is built from 12 residues. V was cut by 5 bases and J by 10 bases, with 16 bases left in between.

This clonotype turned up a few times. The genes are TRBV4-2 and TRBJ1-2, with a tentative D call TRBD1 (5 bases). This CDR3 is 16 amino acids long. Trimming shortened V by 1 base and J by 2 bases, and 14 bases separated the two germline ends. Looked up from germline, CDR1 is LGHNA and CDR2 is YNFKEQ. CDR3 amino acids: CASSQATPNRNYGYTF. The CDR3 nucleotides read TGTGCCAGCAGCCAAGCGACCCCGAACAGGAACTATGGCTACACCTTC.

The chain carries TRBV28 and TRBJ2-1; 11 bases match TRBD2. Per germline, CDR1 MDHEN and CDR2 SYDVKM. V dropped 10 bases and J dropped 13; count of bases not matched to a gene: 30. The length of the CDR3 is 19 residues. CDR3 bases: TGTGCCACCGCTGAAAAAACTAGCGGGAGTTGGAGGATCCAAGAGACCCAGTTCTTC. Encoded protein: CATAEKTSGSWRIQETQFF.

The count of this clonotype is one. The chain's CDR3 is CASSEQALPNEKLFF. The CDR3 bases are TGTGCCAGCAGTGAACAGGCCCTCCCCAATGAAAAACTGTTTTTT. The chain recombines TRBV2 with TRBJ1-4; no clear D. The CDR3 is 15 amino acids. Germline V lookup: CDR1 SNHLY, CDR2 FYNNEI. The ends were cut back, 2 bases at V and 5 bases at J, with 12 bases in the middle.

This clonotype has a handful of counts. CDR3 amino acids: CASSLDQGSSYEQYF. The CDR3 nucleotides are TGTGCCAGCAGCTTAGATCAGGGGAGCTCCTACGAGCAGTACTTC. The chain joins TRBV7-2 to TRBJ2-7; D is perhaps TRBD1 (6 bases). The CDR3 length is 15 residues. Trimming took off 1 base at V and 0 bases at J, with 10 bases between the two ends. CDR1 is SGHTA, CDR2 FQGNSA, per germline.

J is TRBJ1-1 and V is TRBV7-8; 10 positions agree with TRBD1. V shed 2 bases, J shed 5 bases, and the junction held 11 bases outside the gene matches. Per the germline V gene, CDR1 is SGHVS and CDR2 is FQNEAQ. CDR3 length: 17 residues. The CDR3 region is CASSLSQVWTGGTEAFF. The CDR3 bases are TGTGCCAGCAGCTTAAGTCAGGTTTGGACAGGGGGGACTGAAGCTTTCTTT.

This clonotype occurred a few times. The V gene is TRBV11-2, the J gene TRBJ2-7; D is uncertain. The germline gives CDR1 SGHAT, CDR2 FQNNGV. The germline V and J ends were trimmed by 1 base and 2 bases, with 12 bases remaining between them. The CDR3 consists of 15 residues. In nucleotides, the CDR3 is TGTGCCAGCAGCTTAGTACGAAGGGCCCCCTACGAGCAGTACTTC. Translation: CASSLVRRAPYEQYF.